A selection of T cell receptor beta chains follows, all from one sample in a study of blood T cell repertoires in COVID-19. TCRdb's table, derived via immunoSEQ multiplex PCR, lists solely in-frame clones and lacks some. In the table there are 300,000 to 400,000 clones, around 87% of which are singletons. The sequenced material came from peripheral blood. These receptors were obtained from a human donor in a cohort sampled during active COVID-19. Both conserved end residues are part of each CDR3. The D gene is left open where the match is weak. Rows give clone size only sometimes, using once, few, many, or a class for an expanded clone.

d_gene	abundance	j_gene	v_gene	CDR3nt	CDR3aa
-	once	TRBJ1-4	TRBV6-9	TGTGCCAGCAGTTATATGGGGGCTGGCGGTGAAAAACTGTTTTTT	CASSYMGAGGEKLFF
-	-	TRBJ2-5	TRBV2	TGTGCCAGCAGTGAAAGTCGGGGAGGTGGGGAGACCCAGTACTTC	CASSESRGGGETQYF
TRBD2	-	TRBJ2-3	TRBV7-2	TGTGCCAGCAGCTTCGCGGGGGGGCGGCTAACAGATACGCAGTATTTT	CASSFAGGRLTDTQYF
-	-	TRBJ1-2	TRBV18	TGTGCCAGCTCACCACTGGGACAAAACTATGGCTACACCTTC	CASSPLGQNYGYTF
-	few	TRBJ1-1	TRBV6-1	TGTGCCAGCAGTGAACTGGGCCGGTTCACTGAAGCTTTCTTT	CASSELGRFTEAFF
TRBD1	-	TRBJ2-7	TRBV27	TGTGCCAGCAGTTTGGCCGGGACAGGGGGCGACGAGCAGTACTTC	CASSLAGTGGDEQYF
TRBD2	-	TRBJ2-1	TRBV19	TGTGCCAGTAGTAACCAACGACTAGCGGAACTATACAATGAGCAGTTCTTC	CASSNQRLAELYNEQFF
TRBD1	-	TRBJ2-3	TRBV5-5	TGTGCCAGCAGCTTGGGACAGGGCTCGGGCACAGATACGCAGTATTTT	CASSLGQGSGTDTQYF
-	-	TRBJ2-7	TRBV10-3	TGTGCCATCAGTACGGGACACGGGCTCTACGAGCAGTACTTC	CAISTGHGLYEQYF
-	-	TRBJ1-1	TRBV10-3	TGTGCCATCAGCGGACAGTTAATGAACACTGAAGCTTTCTTT	CAISGQLMNTEAFF
TRBD1	-	TRBJ1-4	TRBV2	TGTGCCAGCAGTAGGGGGACAGGGATTGAAAAACTGTTTTTT	CASSRGTGIEKLFF
-	-	TRBJ2-5	TRBV30	TGTGCCTGGAGGTGGGAGGAGACCCAGTACTTC	CAWRWEETQYF
TRBD1	-	TRBJ1-3	TRBV5-1	TGCGCCAGCAGTCGACGGGCATCCGGGACAGGGACTGGAAACACCATATATTTT	CASSRRASGTGTGNTIYF
TRBD1	-	TRBJ2-7	TRBV28	TGTGCCAGTTCCGGGACAGGGTACTCCTACGAGCAGTACTTC	CASSGTGYSYEQYF
-	-	TRBJ1-5	TRBV19	TGTGCCAGTAGTATGGACAAAGAAAATCAGCCCCAGCATTTT	CASSMDKENQPQHF
TRBD2	once	TRBJ2-5	TRBV7-2	TGTGCCAGCAGCCTCAGGACTAGCGCGCAAGAGACCCAGTACTTC	CASSLRTSAQETQYF
-	-	TRBJ2-2	TRBV28	TGTGCCAGCAGTTTATTATCAGGGAAGGTCGCCGGGGAGCTGTTTTTT	CASSLLSGKVAGELFF
-	-	TRBJ2-7	TRBV23-1	TGCGCCAGCAGTCAATTACCGGGAGCACACCACTACGAGCAGTACTTC	CASSQLPGAHHYEQYF
-	-	TRBJ2-2	TRBV5-4	TGTGCCAGCAGCGTCACAGTCCCCGCGAACACCGGGGAGCTGTTTTTT	CASSVTVPANTGELFF
-	-	TRBJ1-1	TRBV7-2	TGTGCCAGCAGCTTAGAGCGGATGAACACTGAAGCTTTCTTT	CASSLERMNTEAFF
TRBD2	-	TRBJ2-7	TRBV27	TGTGCCAGCAGTCCCAGTTGGGGCGGGAGTCTCTACGAGCAGTACTTC	CASSPSWGGSLYEQYF
TRBD2	-	TRBJ2-3	TRBV28	TGTGCCAGCAGCACAGCGGGGGTGGGAGATACGCAGTATTTT	CASSTAGVGDTQYF
-	-	TRBJ2-5	TRBV30	TGTGCCTGGAGTGTAGAGGGAGAGACCCAGTACTTC	CAWSVEGETQYF
-	-	TRBJ2-1	TRBV4-2	TGTGCCAGCAGCCAAAATCCCACCGTTGAGTATGAGCAGTTCTTC	CASSQNPTVEYEQFF
-	-	TRBJ2-7	TRBV6-5	TGTGCCAGCAGTTACAGCCGCCAGGGTTACGAGCAGTACTTC	CASSYSRQGYEQYF
TRBD1	-	TRBJ1-4	TRBV9	TGTGCCAGCAGCGCAACAGGGGTTACTAATGAAAAACTGTTTTTT	CASSATGVTNEKLFF
TRBD2	-	TRBJ2-3	TRBV6-5	TGTGCCAGCCGACTTCTAGCGGGCACAGATACGCAGTATTTT	CASRLLAGTDTQYF
-	-	TRBJ1-2	TRBV4-1	TGCGCCAGCAGCCAAGTTCCGGGAGGGATTAACTATGGCTACACCTTC	CASSQVPGGINYGYTF
-	-	TRBJ2-1	TRBV19	TGTGCCAGTAGTATGGAGAGGACCTACAATGAGCAGTTCTTC	CASSMERTYNEQFF
TRBD1	-	TRBJ2-3	TRBV11-3	TGTGCCAGCAGCAAACAGGGGCCTAGCACAGATACGCAGTATTTT	CASSKQGPSTDTQYF
TRBD1	-	TRBJ1-5	TRBV9	TGTGCCAGCAGCGAAGGGACAGGAAATCAGCCCCAGCATTTT	CASSEGTGNQPQHF
-	few	TRBJ1-6	TRBV5-6	TGTGCCAGCAGCCTCAGGGATTCTAATTCACCCCTCCACTTT	CASSLRDSNSPLHF
-	-	TRBJ1-1	TRBV19	TGTGCCAGTAGTATAAGGGGGTCAGGGCCTCGTACTGAAGCTTTCTTT	CASSIRGSGPRTEAFF
-	-	TRBJ2-6	TRBV15	TGTGCCACCAGCCGAGAGTCAGGGTCTGGGGCCAACGTCCTGACTTTC	CATSRESGSGANVLTF
TRBD2	few	TRBJ2-2	TRBV2	TGTGCCAGCACATTGGGAGGGTTGGTCGGGGAGCTGTTTTTT	CASTLGGLVGELFF
TRBD2	-	TRBJ2-1	TRBV15	TGTGCCACCAGCAGAGAACGTGGCGGGGGAGCCTACAATGAGCAGTTCTTC	CATSRERGGGAYNEQFF
-	-	TRBJ1-1	TRBV5-1	TGCGCCAGCAGCTTGATGGGGGGGACGAACACTGAAGCTTTCTTT	CASSLMGGTNTEAFF
-	-	TRBJ1-4	TRBV3-1/TRBV3-2	TGTGCCAGCAGCCCAGGACATTATGAAAAACTGTTTTTT	CASSPGHYEKLFF
TRBD1	-	TRBJ2-7	TRBV7-8	TGTGCCAGCAGCACGCCCGGGACAGCAGCTTACGAGCAGTACTTC	CASSTPGTAAYEQYF
TRBD1	-	TRBJ1-1	TRBV2	TGTGCCAGCAGCCTACTGGACAGGGACACTGAAGCTTTCTTT	CASSLLDRDTEAFF
TRBD2	-	TRBJ2-5	TRBV28	TGTGCCAGCAGTTTGTCTGTAGCGGGGTTCACGGAGACCCAGTACTTC	CASSLSVAGFTETQYF
-	-	TRBJ1-1	TRBV5-1	TGCGCCAGCAGCCCCCGTGGCGGTGAAGCTTTCTTT	CASSPRGGEAFF
-	few	TRBJ1-6	TRBV3-1/TRBV3-2	TGTGCCAGCAGGCAGGACTTCACGGGATCACCCCTCCACTTT	CASRQDFTGSPLHF
TRBD1	-	TRBJ2-7	TRBV19	TGTGCCAGTAGTATCAGAGCGGGACAGGGGGCCTACGAGCAGTACTTC	CASSIRAGQGAYEQYF
TRBD1	-	TRBJ2-5	TRBV10-3	TGTGCCATCAGTGAGTCTGTGGGGACAGGGGGCAAAGAGACCCAGTACTTC	CAISESVGTGGKETQYF
TRBD2	-	TRBJ2-5	TRBV5-8	TGTGCCAGCAGCCCTCGGAGCGGGGGGGCCGACGAGACCCAGTACTTC	CASSPRSGGADETQYF